This section outlines one TCR beta chain sequence together with its context. Its matching antigen is unknown. This entry comes from a study of CD8 T cells in Susac syndrome. Study summary: Treatment status at blood draw for the Susac syndrome patients was therapy-naive, corticosteroids, or intravenous immunoglobulin alone.

Study outcomes and limitations: CD4+ T cell repertoires in Susac syndrome lacked clonal expansion.

With random hexamers, roughly 0.5 to 1 ug RNA was reverse transcribed. Each CDR3 protein gets one entry after TCRdb re-called the immunoSEQ multiplex PCR reads with MiXCR. The sample yields hundreds of thousands of distinct CDR3 sequences, 90% to 96% seen once. In Susac syndrome patients, recently defined diagnostic criteria for definite or probable disease were met. CDR1 is SGHRS and CDR2 is YFSETQ in the germline V gene. CDR3 length: 13 residues. The ends were cut back, 1 base at V and 12 bases at J, with 14 bases in the middle. The J gene is TRBJ2-1, the V gene TRBV5-1; TRBD2 might be the D (7 bases). Sequencing was done on a sample of CD4+ T cells from PBMCs. This TCR was recovered from a human donor with Susac syndrome. In DNA, the CDR3 is TGCGCCAGCAGCTTGCCAGCAGGGGAGGGGCAGTTCTTC. This translates into CASSLPAGEGQFF.